The entry below gives a single T cell receptor (beta chain) sequence along with its context. Study processing details: Nucleated cell number was recorded as an estimate derived from reference gene primer amplification. TCRdb keeps only in-frame clones here, not all; method: immunoSEQ multiplex PCR. D and trimming were read from the DNA, whereas the V and J calls and clone size are those reported in that table. The data hold almost 500,000 clones, with around nine tenths observed a single time. Participants came from around 25 US areas, aged roughly 18 to 95 years. These data are taken from a study of blood T cell repertoires in COVID-19. Turning to the study itself: From the United States, Italy and Spain came samples of acute and convalescent COVID-19.

The junction had 3 bases not matched to a gene; V was cut back by 0 bases and J by 4 bases. Germline V gene lookup returns CDR1 SGHNT and CDR2 YYREEE (reference sequence). The CDR3 has 15 residues. Sample: PBMCs or T cells enriched from blood (not recorded which). This chain uses TRBV5-4 with TRBJ1-3; 8 bases align to TRBD1. The origin of this receptor is a woman in her sixties or seventies who had recovered from COVID-19. This CDR3 is CASSLGTGNGNTIYF. DNA of the CDR3: TGTGCCAGCAGCTTGGGGACAGGGAACGGAAACACCATATATTTT.